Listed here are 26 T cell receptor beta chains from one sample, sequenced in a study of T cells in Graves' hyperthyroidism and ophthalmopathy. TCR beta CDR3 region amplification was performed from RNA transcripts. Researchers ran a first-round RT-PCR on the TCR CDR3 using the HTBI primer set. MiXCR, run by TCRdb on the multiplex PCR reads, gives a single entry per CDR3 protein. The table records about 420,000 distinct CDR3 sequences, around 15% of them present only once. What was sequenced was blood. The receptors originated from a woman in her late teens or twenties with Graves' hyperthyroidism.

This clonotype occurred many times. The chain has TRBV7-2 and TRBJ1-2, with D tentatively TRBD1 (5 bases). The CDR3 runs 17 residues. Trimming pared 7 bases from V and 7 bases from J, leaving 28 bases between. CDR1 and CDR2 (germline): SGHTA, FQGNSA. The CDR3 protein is CASNPYGWGGGGSGYTF. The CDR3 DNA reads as TGTGCCAGCAACCCTTATGGTTGGGGGGGGGGAGGTAGTGGCTACACCTTC.

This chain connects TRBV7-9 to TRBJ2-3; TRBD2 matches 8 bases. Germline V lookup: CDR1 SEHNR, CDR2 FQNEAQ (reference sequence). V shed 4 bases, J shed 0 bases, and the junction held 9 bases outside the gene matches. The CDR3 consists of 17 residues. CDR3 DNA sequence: TGTGCCAGCAGCTCCCCAGCGCTAGCGGGCAGCACAGATACGCAGTATTTT. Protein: CASSSPALAGSTDTQYF. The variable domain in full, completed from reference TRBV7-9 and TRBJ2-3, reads DTGVSQNPRHKITKRGQNVTFRCDPISEHNRLYWYRQTLGQGPEFLTYFQNEAQLEKSRLLSDRFSAERPKGSFSTLEIQRTEQGDSAMYLCASSSPALAGSTDTQYFGPGTRLTVL.

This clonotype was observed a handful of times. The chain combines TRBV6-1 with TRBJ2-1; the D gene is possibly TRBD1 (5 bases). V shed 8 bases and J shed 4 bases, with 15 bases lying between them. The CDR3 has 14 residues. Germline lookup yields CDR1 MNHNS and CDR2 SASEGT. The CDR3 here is CASQQRQSYNEQFF. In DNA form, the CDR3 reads TGTGCCAGCCAACAAAGACAGAGTTACAATGAGCAGTTCTTC.

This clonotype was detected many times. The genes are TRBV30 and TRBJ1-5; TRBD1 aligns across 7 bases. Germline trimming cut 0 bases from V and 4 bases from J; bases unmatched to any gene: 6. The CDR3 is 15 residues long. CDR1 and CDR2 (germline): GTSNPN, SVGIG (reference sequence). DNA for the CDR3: TGTGCCTGGAGTGTCCGGGGACAGCATAATCAGCCCCAGCATTTT. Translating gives CAWSVRGQHNQPQHF. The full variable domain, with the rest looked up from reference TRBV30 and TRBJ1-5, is SQTIHQWPATLVQPVGSPLSLECTVEGTSNPNLYWYRQAAGRGLQLLFYSVGIGQISSEVPQNLSASRPQDRQFILSSKKLLLSDSGFYLCAWSVRGQHNQPQHFGDGTRLSIL.

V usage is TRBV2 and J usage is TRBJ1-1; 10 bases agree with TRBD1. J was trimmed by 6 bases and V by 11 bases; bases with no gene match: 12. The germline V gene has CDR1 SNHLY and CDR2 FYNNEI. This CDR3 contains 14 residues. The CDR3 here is CAGRDRGMMAEAFF. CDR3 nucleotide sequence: TGTGCCGGACGGGACAGGGGCATGATGGCTGAAGCTTTCTTT.

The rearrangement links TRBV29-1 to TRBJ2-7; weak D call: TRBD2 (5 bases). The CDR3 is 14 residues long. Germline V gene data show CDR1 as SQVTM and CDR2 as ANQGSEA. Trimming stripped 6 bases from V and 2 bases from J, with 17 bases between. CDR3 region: CSVVIARRPYEQYF. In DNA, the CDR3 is TGCAGCGTCGTAATAGCGAGGAGACCCTACGAGCAGTACTTC.

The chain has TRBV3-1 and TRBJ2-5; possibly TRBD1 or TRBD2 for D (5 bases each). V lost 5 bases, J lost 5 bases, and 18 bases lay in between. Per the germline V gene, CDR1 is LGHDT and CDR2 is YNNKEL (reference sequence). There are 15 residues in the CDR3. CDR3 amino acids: CASSGQLVLGETQYF. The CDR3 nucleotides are TGTGCCAGCAGCGGACAACTAGTCCTCGGGGAGACCCAGTACTTC.

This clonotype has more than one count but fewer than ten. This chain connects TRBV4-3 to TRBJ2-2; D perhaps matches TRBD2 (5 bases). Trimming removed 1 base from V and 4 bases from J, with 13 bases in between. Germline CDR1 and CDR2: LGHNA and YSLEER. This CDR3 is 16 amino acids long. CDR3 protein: CASSQVPGLITGELFF. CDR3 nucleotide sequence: TGCGCCAGCAGCCAAGTTCCGGGATTGATCACCGGGGAGCTGTTTTTT.

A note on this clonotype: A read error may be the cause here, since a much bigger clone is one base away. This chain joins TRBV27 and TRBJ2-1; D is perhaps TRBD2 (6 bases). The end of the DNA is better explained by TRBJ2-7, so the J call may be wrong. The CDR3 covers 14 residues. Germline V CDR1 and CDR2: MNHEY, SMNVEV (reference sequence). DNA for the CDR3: TGTGCCAGCAGCCCTCGCGGGGCCTACAATGAGCAGTACTTC. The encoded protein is CASSPRGAYNEQYF.

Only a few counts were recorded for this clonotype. The CDR3 DNA is TGCAGTGCTAGATTGGGGGGAGCTGGCTACACCTTC. Protein: CSARLGGAGYTF. The chain is built from TRBV20-1 and TRBJ1-2; a possible D gene is TRBD1 (5 bases). The CDR3 consists of 12 residues. CDR1 and CDR2 (germline): DFQATT, SNEGSKA (reference sequence). V was shortened by 2 bases and J by 7 bases, with 11 bases between the two germline ends.

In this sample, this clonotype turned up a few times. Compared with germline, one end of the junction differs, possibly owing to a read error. DNA of the CDR3: TGCGCCAACAGCCACCCCGAGGAGGAACAAGAGACCCAGTACTTC. It codes for CANSHPEEEQETQYF. This chain connects TRBV4-1 to TRBJ2-5, with TRBD2 as a possible D gene (5 bases). The germline V gene encodes CDR1 MGHRA and CDR2 YSYEKL. The CDR3 sequence is 15 residues long.

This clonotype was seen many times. The CDR3, as DNA: TGTGCCAGCAGTGTTTACAGAGATACGCAGTATTTT. It encodes CASSVYRDTQYF. The chain links TRBV2 to TRBJ2-3; no clear D gene. This CDR3 region has 12 residues. The V and J ends lost 4 bases and 5 bases respectively, with 7 bases between them. Germline values: CDR1 SNHLY, CDR2 FYNNEI.

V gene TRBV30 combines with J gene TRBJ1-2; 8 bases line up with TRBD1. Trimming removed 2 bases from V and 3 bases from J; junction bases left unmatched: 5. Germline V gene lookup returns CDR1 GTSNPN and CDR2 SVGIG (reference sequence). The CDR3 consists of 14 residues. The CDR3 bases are TGTGCCTGGAGTCTAGGACAGGGAGACTATGGCTACACCTTC. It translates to CAWSLGQGDYGYTF.

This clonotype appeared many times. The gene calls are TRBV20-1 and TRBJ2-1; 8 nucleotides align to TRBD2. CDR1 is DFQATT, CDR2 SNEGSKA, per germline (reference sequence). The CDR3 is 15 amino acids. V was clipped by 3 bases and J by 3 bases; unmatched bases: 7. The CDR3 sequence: CSASLAGRVYNEQFF. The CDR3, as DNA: TGCAGTGCTAGCTTAGCGGGAAGGGTCTACAATGAGCAGTTCTTC.

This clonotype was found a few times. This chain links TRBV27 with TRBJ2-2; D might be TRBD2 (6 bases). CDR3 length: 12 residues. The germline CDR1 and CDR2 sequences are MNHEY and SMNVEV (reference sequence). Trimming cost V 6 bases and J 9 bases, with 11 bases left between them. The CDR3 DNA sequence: TGTGCCAGCAGAGGAAGGGACTGGGAGCTGTTTTTT. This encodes CASRGRDWELFF.

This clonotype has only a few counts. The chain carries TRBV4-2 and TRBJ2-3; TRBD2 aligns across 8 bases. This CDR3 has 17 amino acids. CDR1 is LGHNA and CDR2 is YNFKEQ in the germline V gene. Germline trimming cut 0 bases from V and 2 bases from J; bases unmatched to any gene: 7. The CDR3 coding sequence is TGTGCCAGCAGCCAAGATCGGGCAGCGGGAGTCACAGATACGCAGTATTTT. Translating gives CASSQDRAAGVTDTQYF.

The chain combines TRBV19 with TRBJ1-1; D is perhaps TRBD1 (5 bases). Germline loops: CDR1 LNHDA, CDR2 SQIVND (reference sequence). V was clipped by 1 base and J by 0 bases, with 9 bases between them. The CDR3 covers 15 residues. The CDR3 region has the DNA TGTGCCAGTAGTATAGCGGCAGGGTTGAACACTGAAGCTTTCTTT. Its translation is CASSIAAGLNTEAFF.

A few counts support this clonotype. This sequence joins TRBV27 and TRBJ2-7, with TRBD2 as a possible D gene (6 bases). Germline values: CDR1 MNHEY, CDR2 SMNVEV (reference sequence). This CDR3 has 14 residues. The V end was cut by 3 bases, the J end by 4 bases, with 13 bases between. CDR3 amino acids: CASSFRESGYEQYF. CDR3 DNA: TGTGCCAGCAGTTTTCGCGAGAGCGGGTACGAGCAGTACTTC.

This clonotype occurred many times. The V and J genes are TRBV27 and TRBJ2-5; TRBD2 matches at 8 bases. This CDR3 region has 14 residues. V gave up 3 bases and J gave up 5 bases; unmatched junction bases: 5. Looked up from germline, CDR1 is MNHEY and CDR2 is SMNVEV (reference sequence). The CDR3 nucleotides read TGTGCCAGCAGTTTGAGCGGGAGAGTTGAGACCCAGTACTTC. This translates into CASSLSGRVETQYF.

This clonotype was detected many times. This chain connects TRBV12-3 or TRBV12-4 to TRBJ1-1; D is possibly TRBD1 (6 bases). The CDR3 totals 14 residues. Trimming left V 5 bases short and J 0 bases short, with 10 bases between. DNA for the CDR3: TGTGCCAGCAGTGTCGACAGGATGAACACTGAAGCTTTCTTT. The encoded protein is CASSVDRMNTEAFF.

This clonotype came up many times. CDR3 residues: CASSLEPGGAYEQYF. Here the CDR3 DNA reads TGTGCCAGCAGCTTAGAACCAGGGGGGGCCTACGAGCAGTACTTC. The rearrangement uses TRBV11-2 and TRBJ2-7; the D call may be TRBD1 or TRBD2 (7 bases each). Germline V gives CDR1 SGHAT, CDR2 FQNNGV. This CDR3 contains 15 residues. Trimming cost V 0 bases and J 2 bases, with 11 bases left between them. Variable domain in full (rest from reference TRBV11-2 and TRBJ2-7): EAGVAQSPRYKIIEKRQSVAFWCNPISGHATLYWYQQILGQGPKLLIQFQNNGVVDDSQLPKDRFSAERLKGVDSTLKIQPAKLEDSAVYLCASSLEPGGAYEQYFGPGTRLTVT.

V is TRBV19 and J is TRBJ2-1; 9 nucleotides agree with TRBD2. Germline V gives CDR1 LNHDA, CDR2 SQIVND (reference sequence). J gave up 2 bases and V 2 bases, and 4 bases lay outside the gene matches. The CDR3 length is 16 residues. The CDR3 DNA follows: TGTGCCAGTAGTATAACTGGCGGGAGGGCCTACAATGAGCAGTTCTTC. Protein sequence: CASSITGGRAYNEQFF.

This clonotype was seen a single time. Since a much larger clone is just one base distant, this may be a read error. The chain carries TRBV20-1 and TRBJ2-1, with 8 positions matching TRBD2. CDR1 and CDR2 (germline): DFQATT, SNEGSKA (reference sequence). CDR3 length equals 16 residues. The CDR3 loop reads CSAKPFTSGSYDEQFF. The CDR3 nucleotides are TGCAGTGCTAAGCCCTTTACTAGCGGCTCCTACGATGAGCAGTTCTTC.

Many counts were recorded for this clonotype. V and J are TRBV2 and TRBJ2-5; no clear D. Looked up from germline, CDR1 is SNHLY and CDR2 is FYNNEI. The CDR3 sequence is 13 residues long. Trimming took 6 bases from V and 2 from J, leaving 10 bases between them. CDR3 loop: CASRIQMQETQYF. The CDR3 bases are TGTGCCAGCAGGATACAGATGCAAGAGACCCAGTACTTC.

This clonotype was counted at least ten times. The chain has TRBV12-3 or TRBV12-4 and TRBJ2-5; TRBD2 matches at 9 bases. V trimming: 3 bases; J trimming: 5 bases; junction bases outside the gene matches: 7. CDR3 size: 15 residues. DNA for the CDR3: TGTGCCAGCAGTTTTAGCGGGAGAGGAGGGGAGACCCAGTACTTC. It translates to CASSFSGRGGETQYF.

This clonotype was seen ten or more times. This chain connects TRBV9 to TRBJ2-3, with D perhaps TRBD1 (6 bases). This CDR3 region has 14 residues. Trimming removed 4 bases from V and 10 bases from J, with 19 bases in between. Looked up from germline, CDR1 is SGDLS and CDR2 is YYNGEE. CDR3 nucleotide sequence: TGTGCCAGCAGCAACCGGGACATGGGCTCCCCGCAGTATTTT. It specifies CASSNRDMGSPQYF. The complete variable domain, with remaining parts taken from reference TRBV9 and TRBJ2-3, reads DSGVTQTPKHLITATGQRVTLRCSPRSGDLSVYWYQQSLDQGLQFLIQYYNGEERAKGNILERFSAQQFPDLHSELNLSSLELGDSALYFCASSNRDMGSPQYFGPGTRLTVL.